This T cell receptor beta chain was recovered during a study of T cell changes during pregnancy in multiple sclerosis. The CDR3 contains 13 residues. Germline values: CDR1 SGDLS, CDR2 YYNGEE. The V end was cut by 3 bases, the J end by 6 bases, with 13 bases between. This table comes from immunoSEQ multiplex PCR, and its TCRdb copy is limited to in-frame clones, with some not included. The sample includes about 55,000 clones, approximately 94% seen only once; the top ten take roughly 2.5%. This chain connects TRBV9 to TRBJ2-7; D is perhaps TRBD2 (6 bases). The sample in question was CD8+ T cells from peripheral blood mononuclear cells, obtained after pregnancy. This clonotype was obtained from a female donor with multiple sclerosis, enrolled in a pregnancy study. The CDR3 sequence: CASSALTSSEQYF. The CDR3 DNA reads TGTGCCAGCAGCGCCCTCACTAGCTCCGAGCAGTACTTC.